This TCR beta chain was captured by sequencing in a study of T cell responses to AZD1222 COVID-19 vaccine (dated by TCRdb to the early 2020s). Study-wide context: TCR sequencing was performed for 230 to 250 trial participants, of whom about 200 were given two doses of AZD1222 and around 26 were given two doses of MenACWY control vaccine. Trial participants were enrolled by age into subgroups of 18-55, 56-69 and 70-plus years, and 148, 28 and 57 TCR-sequenced participants, respectively, were included in these subgroups.

Reading the label with the study, this specimen's time point is: about 28 days (+/-7) after the second vaccine dose. Because spike-specific TCR depth and breadth did not differ between the two schedules, AZD1222 recipients who got a second dose at roughly 4 weeks were pooled with those who got a second dose at roughly 12 weeks. The vaccinee samples were drawn from two UK trials, COV001 and COV002, one of which was a single-blind randomized controlled phase 2/3 trial testing AZD1222 (ChAdOx1 nCoV-19) in healthy adults. For TCRbeta chain sequencing, PBMC samples were collected from trial participants at day 0 and at day 28 after the second dose. The CDR3 regions of human TCRbeta chains were subjected to immunosequencing. As for how the authors treated the data: Repertoire TCRs were matched against a reference library of SARS-CoV-2-specific TCRs generated with the MIRA antigen-specificity platform. Breadth was defined as the fraction of unique TCRs that were SARS-CoV-2-associated, and depth was defined as the fraction of total T cells that were SARS-CoV-2-associated. Using the MIRA data, every spike-specific TCR was mapped to the spike region that the TCR reacted to and assigned to either a CD4 or a CD8 class. Log10-transformed breadth and depth values were compared by one-way ANOVA with Sidak's multiple comparisons tests. The table comes from immuneACCESS by way of TCRdb, which keeps in-frame sequences with V and J called. Part of the clones is missing from these tables; in studies checked, under half for an unresolved V gene and the rest for unknown reasons. V, J and clone size are taken as reported in that table, and D and trimming were inferred from the DNA itself. Present in this sample are tens of thousands of clones, 70% to 90% of which were seen just once. 7.8% of the sample comes from the top ten.

On this clone itself: Its cognate antigen has yet to be identified. Base qualities are not recorded, but no much larger clone differs from it by a single base.

Paper-wide results and their limitations: Conclusions about previously exposed vaccinees were limited because only a handful of AZD1222 recipients were SARS-CoV-2 seropositive at baseline. After two AZD1222 doses, spike-specific TCR breadth and depth were significantly higher than at day 0 and than in MenACWY recipients. The whole spike protein was spanned by vaccine-associated CD4 TCRs, and dominant responses were seen in regions 160-218 and 743-854. Participants were mostly white British and included more females than males, and it was suggested by the authors that clonal diversity may have been underestimated. Epitopes outside the regions mutated in the B.1.351 and B.1.1.7 variants were reportedly recognized by nearly half of the unique spike-specific TCRs. Because no samples from the day 14 peak response were available, repertoires could be characterized only after the peak T cell response. The 56-69-year group was small, and its depth increase did not reach significance, likely because of low power.

Between the V and J ends, shortened by 10 bases and 5 bases respectively, the junction contains 15 bases. The CDR3 starts with the cysteine, ends with the phenylalanine, and has 12 residues. The CDR3 DNA has 36 bases and is translated from base 1. Based on the germline V gene (reference sequence), the CDR1 and CDR2 sequences are SEHNR and FQNEAQ. The V gene is TRBV7-9 and the J gene is TRBJ2-7; matching of 5 bases hints at TRBD2 as the D gene. This specimen consisted of peripheral blood, obtained 28 days after the second AZD1222 dose. This TCR was recovered from an adult who received the AZD1222 COVID-19 vaccine. The sequence in DNA is TGTGCCATCGGACTGAGTAGGGACGAGCAGTACTTC. Translated, this is CAIGLSRDEQYF.